Listed below are T cell receptor beta chains from one sample, sequenced in a study of T cells in Graves' hyperthyroidism and ophthalmopathy. TCRdb reanalysed the multiplex PCR reads using MiXCR and keeps one entry per CDR3 protein. The top ten clones hold 20% to 25% of a sample with roughly 300,000 distinct CDR3 sequences, approximately 13% of them seen once. Sequencing was done on a sample of blood. All receptors derive from a woman aged 25 to 45 with Graves' hyperthyroidism. The CDR3 runs from the conserved cysteine through the conserved F or W. D genes are given only for firm matches. The size of a clone is reported for some rows only, either as once, few or many, or as a class for expanded clones.

d_call j_call v_call clone_size cdr3_aa cdr3_nt
NA TRBJ2-2 TRBV15 few CATSRARTGELFF TGTGCCACCAGCAGAGCCCGAACCGGGGAGCTGTTTTTT
NA TRBJ2-7 TRBV19 few CASSRADWRGSYEQYF TGTGCCAGTAGCCGAGCGGACTGGCGGGGTTCCTACGAGCAGTACTTC
NA TRBJ2-7 TRBV3-1 many CASSQGAEIYEQYF TGTGCCAGCAGCCAAGGGGCCGAGATCTACGAGCAGTACTTC
TRBD1 TRBJ2-5 TRBV14 NA CASSLRDRYQTQYF TGTGCCAGCAGCCTCCGGGACAGGTACCAGACCCAGTACTTC
NA TRBJ2-2 TRBV11-3 NA CASSLVGSTGELFF TGTGCCAGCAGCTTAGTAGGGAGCACCGGGGAGCTGTTTTTT
TRBD2 TRBJ2-1 TRBV5-6 few CASSLGRLAGVNEQFF TGTGCCAGCAGCTTAGGTCGACTAGCGGGAGTGAATGAGCAGTTCTTC
NA TRBJ2-4 TRBV15 many CATSRDFSGSKNIQYF TGTGCCACCAGCAGAGATTTTTCAGGGAGCAAAAACATTCAGTACTTC
NA TRBJ2-1 TRBV20-1 few CSAGDVRGAYSYNEQFF TGCAGTGCCGGGGACGTCCGCGGGGCTTACTCCTACAATGAGCAGTTCTTC
NA TRBJ1-2 TRBV20-1 few CSALHSFRGSYGYTF TGCAGTGCCCTCCATTCGTTCAGGGGATCCTATGGCTACACCTTC
NA TRBJ1-2 TRBV6-1 NA CASSLGRLNYGYTF TGTGCCAGCAGCCTGGGACGCCTTAACTATGGCTACACCTTC
TRBD1 TRBJ2-1 TRBV11-1 NA CASSWDRNEQFF TGTGCCAGCAGCTGGGACAGAAATGAGCAGTTCTTC
TRBD1 TRBJ1-2 TRBV28 many CASRQGGQGRHYGYTF TGTGCCAGCAGGCAAGGGGGACAGGGGAGGCACTATGGCTACACCTTC
TRBD2 TRBJ2-1 TRBV20-1 NA CSARDASGRGNEQFF TGCAGTGCTAGAGATGCCAGCGGGAGGGGTAATGAGCAGTTCTTC
TRBD1 TRBJ1-6 TRBV4-1 NA CASSPGTGSGSPLHF TGCGCCAGCAGCCCGGGGACAGGCAGTGGTTCACCCCTCCACTTT
NA TRBJ1-5 TRBV30 few CAWRPRAAVGQPQHF TGTGCCTGGAGACCCAGGGCGGCCGTAGGACAGCCCCAGCATTTT
NA TRBJ1-1 TRBV29-1 few CSVVANTEAFF TGCAGCGTTGTGGCGAACACTGAAGCTTTCTTT
NA TRBJ2-3 TRBV5-5 NA CAGSLPLTDTQYF TGTGCCGGCAGCTTACCGCTCACAGATACGCAGTATTTT
NA TRBJ1-1 TRBV3-1 few CASKPTNGKNTEAFF TGTGCCAGCAAACCGACGAACGGGAAGAACACTGAAGCTTTCTTT
NA TRBJ2-7 TRBV7-2 many CASSAALEAYEQYF TGTGCCAGCAGCGCCGCCCTGGAGGCCTACGAGCAGTACTTC
TRBD1 TRBJ1-1 TRBV2 many CAYLGDSTEAFF TGTGCCTACCTGGGGGACAGCACTGAAGCTTTCTTT
NA TRBJ2-1 TRBV30 once CAWRALGEQFF TGTGCCTGGAGGGCCTTGGGTGAGCAGTTCTTC
NA TRBJ2-5 TRBV20-1 many CSARVPQVISETQYF TGCAGTGCTAGAGTCCCTCAAGTTATTTCGGAGACCCAGTACTTC
TRBD2 TRBJ2-5 TRBV6-1 many CASSGEGTAGETQYF TGTGCCAGCAGTGGAGAAGGAACAGCGGGGGAGACCCAGTACTTC
NA TRBJ2-1 TRBV27 many CASSTGGDEQFF TGTGCCAGTTCCACAGGGGGGGATGAGCAGTTCTTC
NA TRBJ2-1 TRBV29-1 NA CSVEDISHSNEQFF TGCAGCGTTGAAGATATCTCCCATAGCAATGAGCAGTTCTTC
TRBD1 TRBJ1-2 TRBV6-1 NA CASKPGQGTPSGYTF TGTGCCAGCAAACCGGGACAGGGCACCCCCAGCGGCTACACCTTC
NA TRBJ1-2 TRBV30 many CAWSVRPSASYTF TGTGCCTGGAGTGTACGTCCCTCGGCTAGCTACACCTTC
NA TRBJ2-5 TRBV5-1 few CASSRRAGRETQYF TGCGCCAGCAGCCGGCGGGCGGGGAGGGAGACCCAGTACTTC
TRBD2 TRBJ2-1 TRBV28 many CASSLAGGDEQFF TGTGCCAGCTCGCTAGCGGGAGGGGATGAGCAGTTCTTC
TRBD2 TRBJ2-3 TRBV19 NA CASSIRGLAKASTDTQYF TGTGCCAGTAGTATACGGGGACTAGCTAAAGCTAGCACAGATACGCAGTATTTT
NA TRBJ2-7 TRBV5-1 many CASSLDGVIPYEQYF TGCGCCAGCAGCTTGGATGGGGTGATACCCTACGAGCAGTACTTC
NA TRBJ2-1 TRBV2 many CASSVSRIADEQFF TGTGCCAGCAGTGTAAGCAGGATTGCGGATGAGCAGTTCTTC
NA TRBJ2-7 TRBV7-2 NA CASSPRGTTYEQYF TGTGCCAGCAGCCCCCGGGGTACAACCTACGAGCAGTACTTC
NA TRBJ2-5 TRBV20-1 many CSATPGRQETQYF TGCAGTGCTACGCCGGGTCGCCAAGAGACCCAGTACTTC
TRBD2 TRBJ2-3 TRBV20-1 many CSASEWPGGEDTQYF TGCAGTGCTAGTGAGTGGCCGGGAGGCGAAGATACGCAGTATTTT
NA TRBJ1-5 TRBV30 many CAWSRDGFNQPQHF TGTGCCTGGAGTCGGGACGGATTCAATCAGCCCCAGCATTTT
TRBD1 TRBJ2-7 TRBV24-1 many CATSDPGQGAFYEQYF TGTGCCACCAGTGACCCCGGACAGGGGGCTTTCTACGAGCAGTACTTC
NA TRBJ2-7 TRBV19 NA CASKNRDNTSYEQYF TGTGCCAGTAAAAACCGGGACAACACCTCGTACGAGCAGTACTTC
NA TRBJ2-7 TRBV20-1 many CSAPDVYEQYF TGCAGTGCCCCAGACGTCTACGAGCAGTACTTC
TRBD1 TRBJ1-2 TRBV27 NA CASSLLTGGARGYTF TGTGCCAGCAGTTTATTGACAGGGGGCGCGAGGGGCTACACCTTC
NA TRBJ2-6 TRBV6-2/TRBV6-3 many CASSMVLSGANVLTF TGTGCCAGCAGTATGGTCCTCTCTGGGGCCAACGTCCTGACTTTC
TRBD2 TRBJ2-1 TRBV30 few CAWGGGRGRWNEQFF TGTGCCTGGGGCGGGGGACGCGGGAGATGGAATGAGCAGTTCTTC